This TCR beta chain was recovered during a study of metastatic and nonmetastatic thyroid tumors. Study details: Across peripheral blood and tumor or nodule tissue samples taken from malignant and benign thyroid patients, the repertoires were compared with one another. Study-level points and caveats: It was reportedly found that TCR beta diversity was significantly higher in malignant thyroid tumors than in benign nodules, a difference seen in both blood and tumor samples.

Study processing details: Across clinicopathological groups, CDR3 differences served as the basis for building a distant-metastasis classifier for papillary thyroid cancer. TCRdb reanalyzed the PCR reads with MiXCR. The V and J calls follow TCRdb's processing rather than the paper's. The repertoire includes around 25,000 clones, roughly 20% of them detected once, and about 4.5% sits in the top ten. Deletions cut 6 bases from V and 4 bases from J, with 14 bases between. The CDR3 totals 14 residues. Per germline, CDR1 SNHLY and CDR2 FYNNEI. Nobody among the patients had been given any treatment before thyroid surgery. This clone was seen ten or more times. The antigen is not known.

Sequenced input: adjacent normal tissue. The rearrangement uses TRBV2 and TRBJ2-3; D remains unclear. The TCR originated in a female donor with papillary thyroid cancer or a benign thyroid nodule (not recorded which). Some clones in this sample may be carry-over from other donors' samples. Here the CDR3 DNA reads TGTGCCAGCAGCCGAGGAGAAGCTCCAGATACGCAGTATTTT. Amino acids: CASSRGEAPDTQYF.